This T cell receptor beta chain was captured in a study of T cell changes during pregnancy in multiple sclerosis. CDR1 LGHNA and CDR2 YNFKEQ come from the germline V gene. The CDR3 totals 14 residues. J gave up 1 base and V 3 bases, and 0 bases lay outside the gene matches. TCRdb's table, derived via immunoSEQ multiplex PCR, lists solely in-frame clones and lacks some. The data show about 45,000 clones, around 90% seen once. This sequence was found in a female donor with multiple sclerosis, enrolled in a pregnancy study. The chain links TRBV4-2 to TRBJ2-5; 9 nucleotides match TRBD2. This sample comprised CD4+ T cells from peripheral blood mononuclear cells, obtained before pregnancy. The CDR3 loop reads CASSQREGQETQYF. The CDR3 nucleotides read TGTGCCAGCAGCCAGCGGGAGGGCCAAGAGACCCAGTACTTC.